A selection of T cell receptor beta chains follows, all from one sample in a study of T cell changes during pregnancy in multiple sclerosis. The repertoire was sequenced with immunoSEQ multiplex PCR; TCRdb's copy has only in-frame clones and lacks some. The sample has fewer than 80,000 clones, 75% to 95% seen once; the top ten hold almost 0.3%. Sequences were derived from CD4+ T cells from peripheral blood mononuclear cells, sampled in the third trimester of pregnancy. The source is a female donor in good health, enrolled as a control in a pregnancy study. The CDR3 runs from the conserved cysteine through the conserved F or W. A D gene is named only where the DNA matches it firmly.

D gene | V gene | CDR3 protein
- | TRBV27 | CASSPRANSPLHF
- | TRBV6-1 | CASSEEGGLNTEAFF
- | TRBV4-3 | CASSPRRDGHSGNTIYF
- | TRBV10-3 | CAISESRDEQYF
- | TRBV6-1 | CASTGAHRNTGELFF
- | TRBV9 | CASSALQGSGHNEQFF
- | TRBV21-1 | CASSYSYNEQFF
TRBD1 | TRBV5-1 | CASSPDPSIGTGGGYF
- | TRBV30 | CAWSAPGNTIYF
TRBD2 | TRBV4-3 | CASSQRLAGSTSTDTQYF
TRBD1 | TRBV5-4 | CASSLGQANSGNTIYF
- | TRBV7-9 | CASSLDTGLYGYTF
- | TRBV7-9 | CASSSLSSGANVLTF
- | TRBV28 | CASSLPGEETEAFF
TRBD1 | TRBV7-2 | CASSFDRGAAETQYF
TRBD2 | TRBV6-5 | CASSTSGRYYEQYF
TRBD1 | TRBV2 | CASKPGKGQASSGNTIYF
- | TRBV7-2 | CASSLVAVNGYTF
TRBD1 | TRBV2 | CASSDDRGLAEAFF
TRBD2 | TRBV7-9 | CASRNREVRISGANVLTF
TRBD2 | TRBV6-5 | CASTASGGNSYEQYF
TRBD2 | TRBV4-3 | CASSQGFGGAADTQYF
- | TRBV7-2 | CASSLEAGTGNTIYF
- | TRBV11-3 | CASLPWRAPRVVDTIYF